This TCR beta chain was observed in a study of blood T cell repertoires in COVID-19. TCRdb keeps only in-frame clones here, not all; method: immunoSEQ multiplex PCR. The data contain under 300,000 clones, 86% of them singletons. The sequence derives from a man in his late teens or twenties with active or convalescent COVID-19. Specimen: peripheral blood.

As DNA, the CDR3 is TGCGCCAGCAGCTTAGGGACAGCTAACTATGGCTACACCTTC. This sequence encodes CASSLGTANYGYTF. The J gene is TRBJ1-2, the V gene TRBV5-1, with 7 bases that match TRBD1. Germline trimming cut 2 bases from V and 0 bases from J; bases unmatched to any gene: 1. CDR3 length: 14 amino acids. The V gene's germline CDR1 is SGHRS and CDR2 YFSETQ.